This T cell receptor (beta chain) was observed in a study of T cell responses to AZD1222 COVID-19 vaccine. Worth noting for this clone: Its antigen is currently unknown.

TCRdb keeps only in-frame clones here, not all; method: immunoSEQ multiplex PCR. The sample lists about 120,000 clones, approximately 90% seen once, with less than 4% in the top ten. Study findings and constraints: No day 14 peak samples; only post-peak repertoires were characterized. Targeting of unmutated variant regions was reportedly seen in nearly half of spike-specific TCRs. Just a handful of people given AZD1222 tested seropositive at baseline.

Sequenced material: peripheral blood, taken 28 days after the second AZD1222 dose. This clonotype originated in an adult who received the AZD1222 COVID-19 vaccine.

The CDR3 loop reads CAISQGSGNEKLFF. In nucleotides, the CDR3 is TGTGCCATCAGTCAGGGGTCAGGGAATGAAAAACTGTTTTTT. This chain links TRBV10-3 with TRBJ1-4, with a weak D call TRBD1 (6 bases). The germline CDR1 and CDR2 sequences are ENHRY and SYGVKD. The CDR3 covers 14 residues. The germline V and J ends were trimmed by 5 bases and 5 bases, with 12 bases remaining between them.